The present T cell receptor beta chain was sequenced within a study of blood T cell repertoires in COVID-19. Method: immunoSEQ multiplex PCR; TCRdb's copy keeps in-frame clones and lacks some. This sample has 66,000 or so clones, with about four fifths found just once. V lost 5 bases to trimming and J lost 4 bases, with 24 bases between them. This CDR3 spans 17 amino acids. In germline, CDR1 is SGHAT, CDR2 FQNNGV. This chain links TRBV11-2 with TRBJ2-7; possibly TRBD2 for D (6 bases). The sample was peripheral blood. The sequence was collected from a human donor in a cohort sampled during active COVID-19. The CDR3 reads CASSPSPYTGERYEQYF. In DNA, the CDR3 is TGTGCCAGCAGCCCGAGCCCCTATACGGGAGAAAGATACGAGCAGTACTTC.